The 9 T cell receptor beta chains given below trace back to one sample, sequenced in a study of T cells in Graves' hyperthyroidism and ophthalmopathy. TCR beta CDR3 regions were amplified from RNA transcripts. Using the HTBI primer set, a first-round RT-PCR was run on the TCR CDR3. MiXCR, run by TCRdb on the multiplex PCR reads, gives a single entry per CDR3 protein. The top ten clones hold 15% to 20% of a sample with about 530,000 distinct CDR3 sequences, more than 15% of them seen once. The sample comprised blood. These receptors all come from a woman between 18 and 30 years old with Graves' ophthalmopathy.

This clonotype was picked up many times. The chain uses TRBV5-6 and TRBJ1-1; D possibly corresponds to TRBD1 (6 bases). Per germline, CDR1 SGHDT and CDR2 YYEEEE. Trimming left V 4 bases short and J 6 bases short, with 16 bases between. The CDR3 has 14 residues. The CDR3 DNA reads TGTGCCAGCAGCCGAATTTTGACAGGACCTGAAGCTTTCTTT. This encodes CASSRILTGPEAFF.

This clonotype was counted ten times or more. The V gene is TRBV30, the J gene TRBJ2-5; D is ambiguous. CDR1 and CDR2 from the germline V gene are GTSNPN and SVGIG (reference sequence). Trimming took off 0 bases at V and 4 bases at J, with 6 bases between the two ends. This CDR3 comprises 12 residues. The CDR3 region is CAWSVVIETQYF. The CDR3 coding sequence is TGTGCCTGGAGTGTGGTTATAGAGACCCAGTACTTC. Full variable domain (outside the CDR3, taken from reference TRBV30 and TRBJ2-5): SQTIHQWPATLVQPVGSPLSLECTVEGTSNPNLYWYRQAAGRGLQLLFYSVGIGQISSEVPQNLSASRPQDRQFILSSKKLLLSDSGFYLCAWSVVIETQYFGPGTRLLVL.

This clonotype was seen at least ten times. The V and J genes are TRBV7-2 and TRBJ2-5, with TRBD2 matching over 8 bases. The CDR3 has 14 residues. Germline V gene sequence: CDR1 SGHTA, CDR2 FQGNSA. V shed 7 bases and J 7 bases; nucleotides not matched to a gene: 11. This CDR3 is CASKPETGGLTQYF. In DNA form, the CDR3 reads TGTGCCAGCAAACCCGAGACGGGGGGGCTGACCCAGTACTTC.

V gene TRBV7-3 combines with J gene TRBJ1-1, with D tentatively TRBD1 (5 bases). The V gene's germline CDR1 is SGHTA and CDR2 FQGTGA. The CDR3 extends over 16 amino acids. Between the trimmed V and J ends, which lost 2 bases and 4 bases, there was a span of 17 bases. CDR3 in DNA: TGTGCCAGCAGCTTAGGTCAGAGGGGCGCGGGCACTGAAGCTTTCTTT. Its translation is CASSLGQRGAGTEAFF.

This clonotype occurred many times. The chain combines TRBV7-2 with TRBJ2-7; no definite D call. V lost 5 bases and J 6 bases, leaving 11 bases between the germline ends. The length of the CDR3 is 12 residues. The germline gives CDR1 SGHTA, CDR2 FQGNSA. The CDR3, as DNA: TGTGCCAGCAGCCCCAAGAGGTTCGAGCAGTACTTC. This gives the protein CASSPKRFEQYF. Filled out from reference TRBV7-2 and TRBJ2-7, the complete variable domain reads GAGVSQSPSNKVTEKGKDVELRCDPISGHTALYWYRQSLGQGLEFLIYFQGNSAPDKSGLPSDRFSAERTGGSVSTLTIQRTQQEDSAVYLCASSPKRFEQYFGPGTRLTVT.

This clonotype was seen more than once but under ten times. The chain uses TRBV27 and TRBJ1-2, with TRBD1 identical over 8 bases. Germline CDR1 and CDR2: MNHEY and SMNVEV (reference sequence). J lost 7 bases, V lost 5 bases, and 12 bases had no gene match. This CDR3 comprises 15 residues. CDR3 coding DNA: TGTGCCAGCAGTGCAACCGGGACAGGCTCTTCTGGCTACACCTTC. It specifies CASSATGTGSSGYTF.

The chain links TRBV18 to TRBJ1-3; TRBD1 aligns across 9 bases. The CDR3 sequence is 14 residues long. Germline V gives CDR1 KGHSH, CDR2 LQKENI. After removal of 3 bases from V and 8 bases from J, the junction contained 5 bases not matched to a gene. CDR3 protein: CASSPGTGRHTIYF. In DNA form, the CDR3 reads TGTGCCAGCTCACCCGGGACAGGGAGGCACACCATATATTTT.

The rearrangement links TRBV10-3 to TRBJ1-1; no reliable D call. Trimming removed 4 bases from V and 2 bases from J, with 11 bases in between. The CDR3 is 14 residues long. The germline V gene encodes CDR1 ENHRY and CDR2 SYGVKD. The CDR3 nucleotides are TGTGCCATCAGTGCATTGTCACAAAACACTGAAGCTTTCTTT. Residues: CAISALSQNTEAFF.

The gene calls are TRBV18 and TRBJ2-7, with 11 bases fitting TRBD1. The CDR3 sequence is 15 residues long. Germline assignment: CDR1 KGHSH and CDR2 LQKENI. V dropped 3 bases and J dropped 2; count of bases not matched to a gene: 3. Here the CDR3 reads CASSPAGQGAYEQYF. The CDR3 DNA follows: TGTGCCAGCTCACCGGCGGGACAGGGGGCCTACGAGCAGTACTTC.